Below, 20 T cell receptor beta chains from the same sample are listed, as sequenced in a study of T cells after yellow fever vaccination (dated by TCRdb to about 2019). The label giving this sample's treatment or condition can be read as: live attenuated yellow fever vaccine strain. The library was obtained by 5' RACE. Reads for this sample came from an Illumina NovaSeq 6000. Clones were called with MiXCR by TCRdb after fastp trimmed the public reads at Q25, and only in-frame beta chains were retained. A single entry per CDR3 protein holds the most common genes and DNA from its merged rows. Present in this sample are about 260,000 distinct CDR3 sequences, roughly 5% of which were seen just once. Jointly, the top ten make up 3% to 4% of the sample. Source: CD4+ T cells sorted from PBMCs, taken on the day of the yellow fever booster vaccination. The receptor source for this set is a man aged 18-30 years who received the YFV17D yellow fever vaccine.

This clonotype has just a few counts. The chain is built from TRBV12-3 or TRBV12-4 and TRBJ1-2; D gene uncertain. The CDR3 consists of 14 residues. V lost 2 bases and J lost 7, with 14 bases in between. CDR3 amino acids: CASSLSRPGPGYTF. Written as DNA, the CDR3 is TGTGCCAGCAGTTTATCGCGCCCTGGGCCTGGCTACACCTTC.

This clonotype showed up many times. The chain links TRBV18 to TRBJ1-2; maybe TRBD1 (5 bases). Germline V gene sequence: CDR1 KGHSH, CDR2 LQKENI. V shed 2 bases and J shed 4 bases, with 5 bases lying between them. This CDR3 region has 12 residues. This CDR3 reads CASSPGGYGYTF. DNA of the CDR3: TGTGCCAGCTCACCAGGGGGCTATGGCTACACCTTC.

The J gene is TRBJ2-3, the V gene TRBV20-1, with 13 bases that match TRBD2. CDR1 is DFQATT, CDR2 SNEGSKA, per germline (reference sequence). CDR3 length equals 16 residues. Trimming removed 1 base from V and 2 bases from J; junction bases left unmatched: 3. CDR3: CSARGGTSGDTDTQYF. In nucleotides, the CDR3 is TGCAGTGCTAGAGGAGGGACTAGCGGGGACACAGATACGCAGTATTTT.

This clonotype was counted many times. V is TRBV4-3 and J is TRBJ2-2, with D perhaps TRBD1 (5 bases). Per the germline V gene, CDR1 is LGHNA and CDR2 is YSLEER. This CDR3 has 15 residues. V lost 0 bases, J lost 6 bases, and 11 bases lay in between. DNA for the CDR3: TGCGCCAGCAGCCAAGAGGCAGGGTACCCCGGGGAGCTGTTTTTT. Protein product: CASSQEAGYPGELFF.

Many counts were recorded for this clonotype. This sequence joins TRBV10-3 and TRBJ1-3; D uncertain. The V gene's germline CDR1 is ENHRY and CDR2 SYGVKD. V was pared by 3 bases and J by 8 bases, with 17 bases between. The CDR3 length is 15 residues. CDR3 DNA sequence: TGTGCCATCAGTGACGCCCACTCAAGCGGCGACACCATATATTTT. The encoded protein is CAISDAHSSGDTIYF.

The DNA of the CDR3 is TGTGCCAGCAGCCCGTTGAATGTGGTGGGCACAGATACGCAGTATTTT. This sequence encodes CASSPLNVVGTDTQYF. The chain has TRBV7-2 and TRBJ2-3; the D is unclear. The CDR3 is 16 residues long. Trimming removed 5 bases at V and 1 base at J, with 16 bases between. Looked up from germline, CDR1 is SGHTA and CDR2 is FQGNSA.

This clonotype was detected a few times. J is TRBJ1-4 and V is TRBV12-3 or TRBV12-4; maybe TRBD1 (5 bases). CDR3 length: 21 amino acids. V dropped 3 bases and J dropped 5 bases, with 31 bases sitting between them. CDR3 DNA: TGTGCCAGCAGTTTTTGGGGAAGGGGCGTCTCAAAACCCGACATCAATGAAAAACTGTTTTTT. Its translation: CASSFWGRGVSKPDINEKLFF.

This clonotype was seen a few times. The J gene is TRBJ2-3, the V gene TRBV7-2; D ambiguous. This CDR3 contains 14 residues. The germline CDR1 and CDR2 sequences are SGHTA and FQGNSA. V was pared by 5 bases and J by 5 bases, with 14 bases between. The CDR3: CASSDAPWRDTQYF. The CDR3 nucleotides are TGTGCCAGCAGCGACGCCCCGTGGAGAGATACGCAGTATTTT.

The chain recombines TRBV7-2 with TRBJ2-1; no definite D call. The CDR3 sequence is 16 residues long. In germline, CDR1 is SGHTA, CDR2 FQGNSA. The V end was cut by 5 bases, the J end by 0 bases, with 14 bases between. CDR3 bases: TGTGCCAGCAGCCTAAGAGGAGTAACCTCCTACAATGAGCAGTTCTTC. Its translation: CASSLRGVTSYNEQFF.

V is TRBV14 and J is TRBJ1-4, with unresolved D. The CDR3 is made up of 15 amino acids. V was shortened by 0 bases and J by 5 bases, with 10 bases between the two germline ends. Germline values: CDR1 SGHDN, CDR2 FVKESK. The CDR3 is CASSQEFWANEKLFF. Written as DNA, the CDR3 is TGTGCCAGCAGCCAAGAATTCTGGGCGAATGAAAAACTGTTTTTT.

This clonotype has at least ten counts. V usage is TRBV18 and J usage is TRBJ2-1, with 10 bases aligning to TRBD2. The V segment lost 2 bases and the J segment 4 bases; nucleotides outside the gene matches: 5. The germline CDR1 and CDR2 sequences are KGHSH and LQKENI. CDR3 length: 16 residues. CDR3 sequence: CASSPRSGGEYNEQFF. The DNA of the CDR3 is TGTGCCAGCTCACCAAGGAGCGGGGGGGAATACAATGAGCAGTTCTTC.

The sample holds a few counts of this clonotype. The CDR3 DNA reads as TGTGCCAGCAGCTTGATAGGACTAGTAGATACGCAGTATTTT. It yields the protein CASSLIGLVDTQYF. The chain combines TRBV7-6 with TRBJ2-3, with 7 positions matching TRBD2. This CDR3 spans 14 amino acids. From germline, CDR1 is SGHVS and CDR2 FNYEAQ. V shed 3 bases and J 5 bases; nucleotides not matched to a gene: 5. Full variable domain (missing parts from reference TRBV7-6 and TRBJ2-3): GAGVSQSPRYKVTKRGQDVALRCDPISGHVSLYWYRQALGQGPEFLTYFNYEAQQDKSGLPNDRFSAERPEGSISTLTIQRTEQRDSAMYRCASSLIGLVDTQYFGPGTRLTVL.

This clonotype was recorded a few times. This chain's CDR3 is CASSLRGGSTEAFF. Written as DNA, the CDR3 is TGTGCCAGCAGTTTAAGGGGTGGATCGACTGAAGCTTTCTTT. The V call is TRBV12-3 or TRBV12-4, the J call TRBJ1-1; D is perhaps TRBD1 (5 bases). V dropped 2 bases and J dropped 5 bases, with 12 bases sitting between them. This CDR3 has 14 residues.

The chain couples TRBV7-2 to TRBJ2-2, with TRBD1 as a possible D gene (5 bases). This CDR3 contains 15 residues. Trimming left V 6 bases short and J 5 bases short, with 16 bases between. The V gene's germline CDR1 is SGHTA and CDR2 FQGNSA. The CDR3: CASSSKDMKTGELFF. DNA for the CDR3: TGTGCCAGCAGTTCCAAGGACATGAAGACCGGGGAGCTGTTTTTT.

V usage is TRBV9 and J usage is TRBJ2-3; D is undetermined. The V and J ends lost 0 bases and 2 bases respectively, with 4 bases between them. Per the germline V gene, CDR1 is SGDLS and CDR2 is YYNGEE. The CDR3 sequence is 13 residues long. CDR3 in amino acids: CASSVVATDTQYF. Written as DNA, the CDR3 is TGTGCCAGCAGCGTAGTGGCCACAGATACGCAGTATTTT.

The chain has TRBV5-4 and TRBJ2-6, with TRBD1 identical over 12 bases. Germline V lookup: CDR1 SGHNT, CDR2 YYREEE (reference sequence). The CDR3 runs 18 residues. Losses at the gene ends were 0 bases for V and 1 base for J; bases not matched to a gene: 2. Here the CDR3 DNA reads TGTGCCAGCAGCTTGGCGGGACAGGGGGCTTCTGGGGCCAACGTCCTGACTTTC. Its protein product is CASSLAGQGASGANVLTF.

CDR3 sequence: CSVGSGANVLTF. In DNA, the CDR3 is TGCAGCGTTGGCTCTGGGGCCAACGTCCTGACTTTC. The J gene is TRBJ2-6, the V gene TRBV29-1; D is uncertain. Germline-derived CDR1 and CDR2 are SQVTM and ANQGSEA. Trimming cost V 4 bases and J 0 bases, with 1 base left between them. The CDR3 consists of 12 residues.

The gene calls are TRBV18 and TRBJ2-1; tentative D call: TRBD1 (6 bases). Germline V lookup: CDR1 KGHSH, CDR2 LQKENI. V lost 4 bases and J 3 bases, leaving 13 bases between the germline ends. The CDR3 is 15 residues long. Here the CDR3 DNA reads TGTGCCAGCTCACAAAACACAGGGATCTACAATGAGCAGTTCTTC. It is translated as CASSQNTGIYNEQFF.

This clonotype was recorded at least ten times. The rearrangement joins TRBV20-1 to TRBJ1-4, with D tentatively TRBD1 (5 bases). The germline V and J ends were trimmed by 0 bases and 6 bases, with 20 bases remaining between them. This CDR3 has 17 amino acids. CDR1 and CDR2 (germline): DFQATT, SNEGSKA (reference sequence). DNA of the CDR3: TGCAGTGCTAGAGACCCCCATCGGGGGGACGTCGATGAAAAACTGTTTTTT. This translates into CSARDPHRGDVDEKLFF.

J is TRBJ2-6 and V is TRBV5-1; perhaps TRBD2 as D (5 bases). Deletions cut 5 bases from V and 0 bases from J, with 12 bases between. CDR1 is SGHRS and CDR2 is YFSETQ in the germline V gene. This CDR3 is built from 16 residues. CDR3 DNA: TGCGCCAGCAGAGCGCCGGGATCCTCTGGGGCCAACGTCCTGACTTTC. It translates to CASRAPGSSGANVLTF.